The T cell receptor (beta chain) described here comes from a study of CD8+ T cells in alopecia areata. In the study overall: Those treated were given oral tofacitinib at 5 to 10 mg twice daily.

A note on this clone: What it binds is unknown.

Researchers took lesional scalp punch biopsies and peripheral blood from people who were alopecia areata patients. Notes on the study in general: Higher clonality was seen in lesional scalp than in normal scalp, especially in alopecia totalis/universalis.

TCR sequencing used cDNA made by reverse transcription of extracted RNA. The data were produced by immunoSEQ multiplex PCR, yet TCRdb's version contains in-frame clones alone and is incomplete. The sample holds over 150,000 clones, over 55% seen once. Germline CDR1 is MNHEY and CDR2 is SVGAGI. The CDR3 is made up of 13 amino acids. Between the trimmed V and J ends, which lost 6 bases and 1 base, there was a span of 9 bases. The origin of this receptor is a human donor with alopecia areata. Sequenced material: CD4+ T cells sorted from blood, taken at week 0. J is TRBJ1-1 and V is TRBV6-5; no definite D call. For the CDR3, the DNA is TGTGCCAGCAGCCCCAAAAGGAACACTGAAGCTTTCTTT. Its translation is CASSPKRNTEAFF.